One TCR beta chain is described in this entry. This clone's antigen is unknown. No per-base quality is available; no much larger clone lies one base away. Trimming costs V 4 bases and J 4 bases, and their ends lie 10 bases apart. The germline V gene specifies SNHLY as CDR1 and FYNNEI as CDR2. Spanning cysteine to phenylalanine, the CDR3 consists of 13 amino acids. Just CDR3 DNA is preserved here, 39 bases in frame from base 1. The data derive from a study of beta chain features in type 1 diabetes (dated by TCRdb to the late 2010s). For the wider study: Patients and healthy donors did not differ in mean age, gender distribution, total cell number or subset yield. A total of roughly 99,000,000 sorted cells were examined across all samples, and the number of cells per subset was strongly correlated with RNA yield. In the study, recently diagnosed type 1 diabetes patients and matched healthy donors were compared on the TCRB repertoires of their sorted circulating CD4+ T cell subsets. Naive and central memory subsets were obtained from all 30 or so donors, but regulatory and stem cell-like memory subsets were isolated from only 8 patients and about 8 healthy donors. Overall study outcomes, separate from this receptor: Only small numbers of individuals were included in the HLA sub-analyses, which left unresolved whether HLA type had any influence on TCRB rearrangement. The naive, central memory and regulatory TCRB repertoires appeared to resemble one another more closely among patients than among healthy donors. Because cDNA rather than genomic DNA was sequenced, highly expressing activated cells could have been over-represented, although no difference in activation and CD3 levels was found between groups. Patients with type 1 diabetes made fewer insertions and deleted more nucleotides at VDJ recombination sites, implying thymic rearrangement abnormalities. Shorter templates might have been favored by PCR, but patient and control samples were amplified and corrected together, so both groups would have been affected equally by any skew. Type 1 diabetes patients showed a moderate but significant shortening of TCRB CDR3 length in all four CD4+ subsets.

From each donor, a single peripheral blood sample of about 100 mL on average was drawn into heparinised tubes. Using a panel that included CD45RO, CCR7, CD25, CD127, CD95 and CD27, naive, central memory, regulatory and stem cell-like memory CD4+ T cells were sorted on a BD FACSAria II. All sorted populations exceeded 95% purity. PBMCs were isolated right away by Lymphoprep density gradient centrifugation and were stained directly, without culture. So that batch effects would be minimized, each experiment stained and sorted samples in pairs, pairing one healthy donor with one patient. The entire isolated RNA was reverse transcribed using the High Capacity cDNA Reverse Transcription Kit, and thus expressed TCRB transcripts were sequenced. Deep immunoSEQ sequencing was performed on naive, central memory and regulatory T cell samples, with an average of approximately 4 million total reads per sample. After sorted cells were lysed in RLT buffer, RNA was extracted with DNase-treated RNeasy Micro or Mini kits, with the choice depending on cell number. To prevent cross-contamination, each cell subset was processed individually, whereas patient and healthy donor samples were processed jointly. The immunoSEQ multiplex PCR was used to amplify TCRB sequences from cDNA, generating 87-bp fragments that spanned the CDR3 region. The amplicons were sequenced using the Illumina HiSeq platform. On the authors' methods: Synthetic template baselines were used to correct PCR bias computationally, reads within Hamming distance 2 were collapsed, and singletons that could not be merged were discarded. By aligning reads against IMGT, V, D and J genes, CDR3 length, and insertions or deletions at six rearrangement sites were assigned. Within each subset, clonotype counts were normalized to sorted cell number, and only after that were true diversity and Gini coefficients computed with the tcR R package. Repertoire sharing was quantified using the overlap coefficient calculated on TCRB nucleotide sequences. Out-of-frame TCRB sequences from naive cells were analyzed to stand in for the pre-selection repertoire. This is the immuneACCESS table as TCRdb keeps it, with only in-frame sequences that have V and J called. A part of the clones is gone; compared with another copy, unresolved V genes explain less than half, and the rest is unexplained. V and J calls and clone size are copied from that table; D and trimming were computed from the DNA. The sample has some 660,000 clones on record, 11% to 15% of them singletons. Around 0.04% of the sample is in the top ten clones.

The sequence was collected from a man between 18 and 35 years old with type 1 diabetes. The rearrangement combines TRBV2 with TRBJ1-1; a weak D assignment points to TRBD1 (5 bases agree). Specimen: naive CD4+ T cells from blood. This sample's cell subset or site label indicates: true naive CD4+ T cells. The CDR3 has the sequence CASSGGVLTEAFF. The DNA sequence is TGTGCCAGCAGTGGGGGGGTTCTCACTGAAGCTTTCTTT. Beyond the CDR3, the reference TRBV2 and TRBJ1-1 genes provide the residues; the full variable domain reads: EPEVTQTPSHQVTQMGQEVILRCVPISNHLYFYWYRQILGQKVEFLVSFYNNEISEKSEIFDDQFSVERPDGSNFTLKIRSTKLEDSAMYFCASSGGVLTEAFFGQGTRLTVV.